The 22 T cell receptor beta chains below were found in one sample sequenced in a study of control samples from healthy donors and cancer patients. TCRdb keeps only in-frame clones here, not all; method: immunoSEQ multiplex PCR. The table has about 180,000 clones, roughly 92% seen once. The specimen was blood. The receptor set was obtained from a woman between 18 and 29 years old in good health.

The chain recombines TRBV3-1 (or the pseudogene TRBV3-2) with TRBJ1-3; D might be TRBD1 (6 bases). The germline V gene has CDR1 LGHDT and CDR2 YNNKEL (reference sequence). The length of the CDR3 is 15 residues. V lost 9 bases to trimming and J lost 2 bases, with 17 bases between them. The CDR3 DNA reads TGTGCCAGGATACATAGAAAGGGGGCTGGAAACACCATATATTTT. Translating gives CARIHRKGAGNTIYF.

V gene TRBV28 combines with J gene TRBJ2-7; 9 bases map to TRBD2. This CDR3 spans 13 amino acids. Per germline, CDR1 MDHEN and CDR2 SYDVKM. The V gene end was trimmed by 7 bases and the J gene end by 4 bases; junction bases not matched to a gene: 5. The CDR3 nucleotides read TGTGCCAGCAAAGGCGGGGGGGGTTACGAGCAGTACTTC. Protein product: CASKGGGGYEQYF.

The rearrangement joins TRBV7-9 to TRBJ1-1; D gene uncertain. This CDR3 spans 14 amino acids. The germline V gene encodes CDR1 SEHNR and CDR2 FQNEAQ (reference sequence). The V end lost 5 bases, the J end lost 4 bases, and 14 bases lay between the germline ends. CDR3 coding DNA: TGTGCCAGCAGCCTACAACCCCCGCCCACTGAAGCTTTCTTT. Encoded protein: CASSLQPPPTEAFF.

This rearrangement joins TRBV15 to TRBJ1-5; the match to TRBD1 covers 12 bases. The CDR3 has 17 residues. The germline V gene encodes CDR1 LNHNV and CDR2 YYDKDF (reference sequence). The J segment lost 2 bases and the V segment lost 1 base, leaving 3 bases of the junction unmatched. Here the CDR3 reads CATSRGGQGARNQPQHF. The CDR3 DNA reads TGTGCCACCAGCAGAGGGGGACAGGGGGCCCGCAATCAGCCCCAGCATTTT. Complete variable domain (other parts from reference TRBV15 and TRBJ1-5): DAMVIQNPRYQVTQFGKPVTLSCSQTLNHNVMYWYQQKSSQAPKLLFHYYDKDFNNEADTPDNFQSRRPNTSFCFLDIRSPGLGDTAMYLCATSRGGQGARNQPQHFGDGTRLSIL.

The chain carries TRBV2 and TRBJ1-4; D unresolved. V lost 7 bases and J lost 14, with 14 bases in between. The CDR3 totals 11 residues. Germline CDR1 reads SNHLY; CDR2 reads FYNNEI. CDR3 coding DNA: TGTGCCAGCAATTCGTTCGAAACGCTGTTTTTT. Its translation: CASNSFETLFF. The entire variable domain, with the rest obtained from reference TRBV2 and TRBJ1-4, is as follows: EPEVTQTPSHQVTQMGQEVILRCVPISNHLYFYWYRQILGQKVEFLVSFYNNEISEKSEIFDDQFSVERPDGSNFTLKIRSTKLEDSAMYFCASNSFETLFFGSGTQLSVL.

The V and J genes are TRBV7-2 and TRBJ2-1; D is undetermined. Germline V gives CDR1 SGHTA, CDR2 FQGNSA. The CDR3 totals 13 residues. Between the trimmed V and J ends, which lost 6 bases and 5 bases, there was a span of 11 bases. As DNA, the CDR3 is TGTGCCAGCAGGCGCAGCAGAAACAATGAGCAGTTCTTC. It codes for CASRRSRNNEQFF.

V is TRBV18 and J is TRBJ2-5; D assignment may be TRBD1 or TRBD2 (5 bases each). This CDR3 has 13 amino acids. V was pared by 1 base and J by 4 bases, with 7 bases between. Looked up from germline, CDR1 is KGHSH and CDR2 is LQKENI. The CDR3 nucleotides read TGTGCCAGCTCACCACAGGGACGAGAGACCCAGTACTTC. This gives the protein CASSPQGRETQYF.

This chain connects TRBV7-8 to TRBJ2-7; TRBD1 matches 8 bases. Germline values: CDR1 SGHVS, CDR2 FQNEAQ. The CDR3 covers 17 residues. Unmatched junction bases numbered 12, after V lost 5 bases and J lost 0 bases. CDR3 region: CASSPYGQGFVSYEQYF. The CDR3 coding sequence is TGTGCCAGCAGCCCCTATGGACAGGGATTTGTCTCCTACGAGCAGTACTTC. Full variable domain (rest looked up from reference TRBV7-8 and TRBJ2-7): GAGVSQSPRYKVAKRGQDVALRCDPISGHVSLFWYQQALGQGPEFLTYFQNEAQLDKSGLPSDRFFAERPEGSVSTLKIQRTQQEDSAVYLCASSPYGQGFVSYEQYFGPGTRLTVT.

In its sample, this clone was seen once. This sequence joins TRBV10-3 and TRBJ1-2, with a possible D match to TRBD1 (6 bases). The CDR3 is made up of 16 amino acids. The germline V gene has CDR1 ENHRY and CDR2 SYGVKD. V was shortened by 0 bases and J by 4 bases, with 15 bases between the two germline ends. In nucleotides, the CDR3 is TGTGCCATCAGTGAGTCCGTACAGGGATCGAGCTATGGCTACACCTTC. This encodes CAISESVQGSSYGYTF.

The chain links TRBV3-1 (or the pseudogene TRBV3-2) to TRBJ2-7, with 7 bases lining up with TRBD2. This CDR3 has 16 residues. Trimming at V came to 0 bases and at J to 3 bases, leaving 8 bases not matched to a gene. Germline loops: CDR1 LGHDT, CDR2 YNNKEL (reference sequence). The CDR3 spells CASSQERASGFYEQYF. The CDR3 DNA reads as TGTGCCAGCAGCCAAGAGAGGGCTAGCGGCTTCTACGAGCAGTACTTC.

This clone was detected only a few times. V is TRBV7-2 and J is TRBJ1-5; 9 nucleotides match TRBD1. Per the germline V gene, CDR1 is SGHTA and CDR2 is FQGNSA. CDR3 length equals 14 residues. V gave up 5 bases and J gave up 7 bases; unmatched junction bases: 6. The DNA of the CDR3 is TGTGCCAGCAGCGAACAGGGGGCGGGGCAGCCCCAGCATTTT. Its protein is CASSEQGAGQPQHF. Full variable domain (outside the CDR3, taken from reference TRBV7-2 and TRBJ1-5): GAGVSQSPSNKVTEKGKDVELRCDPISGHTALYWYRQSLGQGLEFLIYFQGNSAPDKSGLPSDRFSAERTGGSVSTLTIQRTQQEDSAVYLCASSEQGAGQPQHFGDGTRLSIL.

V and J are TRBV5-4 and TRBJ1-1; D unclear. Trimming took 0 bases from V and 0 from J, leaving 12 bases between them. Germline loops: CDR1 SGHNT, CDR2 YYREEE (reference sequence). The length of the CDR3 is 16 residues. CDR3 in amino acids: CASSLDSVSMNTEAFF. The DNA of the CDR3 is TGTGCCAGCAGCTTGGACAGCGTGAGTATGAACACTGAAGCTTTCTTT. Supplemented by reference TRBV5-4 and TRBJ1-1, the full variable domain reads ETGVTQSPTHLIKTRGQQVTLRCSSQSGHNTVSWYQQALGQGPQFIFQYYREEENGRGNFPPRFSGLQFPNYSSELNVNALELDDSALYLCASSLDSVSMNTEAFFGQGTRLTVV.

The chain employs TRBV5-4 and TRBJ1-1; no clear D gene. This CDR3 is built from 13 residues. The germline V gene encodes CDR1 SGHNT and CDR2 YYREEE (reference sequence). The V and J ends lost 1 base and 6 bases respectively, with 10 bases between them. The CDR3 DNA sequence: TGTGCCAGCAGCTTGTTGTGGGATTCTGAAGCTTTCTTT. It translates to CASSLLWDSEAFF.

In this sample, this clone turned up once. The rearrangement uses TRBV7-2 and TRBJ1-1; D not certain. Germline CDR1 and CDR2: SGHTA and FQGNSA. V was clipped by 3 bases and J by 4 bases, with 12 bases between them. CDR3 length: 14 residues. The chain's CDR3 is CASSFFEGSTEAFF. As DNA, the CDR3 is TGTGCCAGCAGCTTTTTTGAAGGGAGCACTGAAGCTTTCTTT.

The chain has TRBV6-2 or TRBV6-3 and TRBJ1-2; 11 nucleotides match TRBD1. The J segment lost 2 bases and the V segment lost 5 bases, leaving 10 bases of the junction unmatched. CDR3 length: 17 residues. CDR1 is MNHEY and CDR2 is SVGEGT in the germline V gene. This chain's CDR3 is CASSLRTGGVNNYGYTF. The CDR3 coding sequence is TGTGCCAGCAGTCTGCGGACAGGGGGCGTTAACAACTATGGCTACACCTTC.

The V call is TRBV6-2 or TRBV6-3, the J call TRBJ2-3; D may be TRBD1 (6 bases). The CDR3 loop spans 15 amino acids. The germline V gene encodes CDR1 MNHEY and CDR2 SVGEGT. V was shortened by 6 bases and J by 0 bases, with 13 bases between the two germline ends. CDR3 in amino acids: CASSRGQPSTDTQYF. CDR3 in DNA: TGTGCCAGCAGCCGCGGACAGCCTAGCACAGATACGCAGTATTTT.

The chain uses TRBV7-2 and TRBJ1-4; D unclear. From germline, CDR1 is SGHTA and CDR2 FQGNSA. The CDR3 runs to 13 residues. Trimming removed 1 base at V and 5 bases at J, with 5 bases between. Here the CDR3 DNA reads TGTGCCAGCAGCTTAGGCCAAAATGAAAAACTGTTTTTT. Protein product: CASSLGQNEKLFF.

The rearrangement uses TRBV6-5 and TRBJ2-1, with D possibly TRBD1 on 5 matching bases. The CDR3 contains 15 residues. Per the germline V gene, CDR1 is MNHEY and CDR2 is SVGAGI. Trimming removed 2 bases at V and 7 bases at J, with 15 bases between. The CDR3 DNA follows: TGTGCCAGCAGTTACCGGCCCGCAGGGAAAAATGAGCAGTTCTTC. Translated, it gives CASSYRPAGKNEQFF.

This clone has just a few counts. V is TRBV3-1 (or the pseudogene TRBV3-2) and J is TRBJ1-6, with D unresolved. The CDR3 is made up of 12 amino acids. The V end was cut by 8 bases, the J end by 10 bases, with 12 bases between. In germline, CDR1 is LGHDT, CDR2 YNNKEL (reference sequence). The CDR3 loop is CASEGGQSPLHF. The CDR3 DNA reads as TGTGCCAGCGAGGGAGGGCAGTCACCCCTCCACTTT.

V is TRBV18 and J is TRBJ1-2, with 8 bases identical to TRBD1. The ends lost 7 bases at V and 8 bases at J; junction bases unmatched: 6. Germline lookup yields CDR1 KGHSH and CDR2 LQKENI. This CDR3 contains 12 residues. CDR3 region: CASLQGVSGYTF. The CDR3 DNA follows: TGTGCCAGCTTACAGGGGGTCAGCGGCTACACCTTC.

The chain is built from TRBV7-3 and TRBJ1-5, with D unresolved. This CDR3 has 16 residues. Between the trimmed V and J ends, which lost 1 base and 2 bases, there was a span of 12 bases. Germline-derived CDR1 and CDR2 are SGHTA and FQGTGA. DNA for the CDR3: TGTGCCAGCAGCTTAATTTTAACAGCCCGCAATCAGCCCCAGCATTTT. Protein: CASSLILTARNQPQHF.

V is TRBV19 and J is TRBJ1-2; 7 bases match TRBD1. J gave up 0 bases and V 4 bases, and 8 bases lay outside the gene matches. CDR1 is LNHDA, CDR2 SQIVND, per germline (reference sequence). This CDR3 contains 16 residues. CDR3 sequence reads: CASSNPGQPSNYGYTF. CDR3 in DNA: TGTGCCAGTAGTAACCCGGGACAGCCTTCTAACTATGGCTACACCTTC.